The clone carrying this T cell receptor (beta chain) was seen more than once but under ten times. TCRdb fed the RT-PCR reads into MiXCR, producing one record per CDR3 protein. The sample consists of hundreds of thousands of distinct CDR3 sequences, around 14% of them appearing once. After removal of 6 bases from V and 6 bases from J, the junction contained 6 bases not matched to a gene. This CDR3 contains 14 residues. In germline, CDR1 is DFQATT, CDR2 SNEGSKA (reference sequence). The V and J genes are TRBV20-1 and TRBJ2-1, with 12 positions matching TRBD2. The sequence derives from a female donor in good health, serving as a healthy control. Sequencing input: memory CD4+ T cells from blood. The DNA of the CDR3 is TGCAGTGCAAAACTAGCGGGAGGCACCAATGAGCAGTTCTTC. It specifies CSAKLAGGTNEQFF.